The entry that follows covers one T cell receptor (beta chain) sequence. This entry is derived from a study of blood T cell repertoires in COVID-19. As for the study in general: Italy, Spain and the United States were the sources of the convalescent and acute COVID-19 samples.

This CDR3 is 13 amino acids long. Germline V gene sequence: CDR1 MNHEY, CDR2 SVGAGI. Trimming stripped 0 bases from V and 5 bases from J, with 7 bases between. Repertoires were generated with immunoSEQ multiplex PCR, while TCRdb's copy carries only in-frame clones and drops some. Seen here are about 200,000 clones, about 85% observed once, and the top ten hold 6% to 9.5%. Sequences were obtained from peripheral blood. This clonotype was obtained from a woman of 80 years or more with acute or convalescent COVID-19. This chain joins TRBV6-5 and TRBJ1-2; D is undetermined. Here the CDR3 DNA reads TGTGCCAGCAGTTACTCGGGAGGTTATGGCTACACCTTC. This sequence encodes CASSYSGGYGYTF.